The 5 T cell receptor beta chains reported below all come from one sample, sequenced in a study of graft-versus-host responses after intestinal transplantation. Clones were read by immunoSEQ multiplex PCR, and TCRdb kept only the in-frame ones, dropping some. Among about 110,000 clones listed, around 93% were seen once. No antigens are known for them. Sequencing used unstimulated CD8+ T cells sorted from spleen or lymph node cells, obtained before intestinal transplant. These receptors were obtained from a human donor who received an intestinal transplant.

This clone was counted once. This chain links TRBV5-4 with TRBJ1-1; 11 positions match TRBD1. CDR1 and CDR2 from the germline V gene are SGHNT and YYREEE (reference sequence). Trimming removed 3 bases from V and 4 bases from J; junction bases left unmatched: 8. This CDR3 region has 16 residues. The CDR3 nucleotides read TGTGCCAGCAGCTCAGGACAGGGGGCCTCTCTCACTGAAGCTTTCTTT. This encodes CASSSGQGASLTEAFF.

The gene calls are TRBV27 and TRBJ2-3; the match to TRBD2 covers 7 bases. From germline, CDR1 is MNHEY and CDR2 SMNVEV (reference sequence). The CDR3 spans 14 residues. V gave up 5 bases and J gave up 8 bases; unmatched junction bases: 10. CDR3 DNA sequence: TGTGCCAGCAGTCCGGGACTAACCCCAGGTACGCAGTATTTT. This gives the protein CASSPGLTPGTQYF.

This sequence joins TRBV2 and TRBJ2-5, with TRBD2 as a possible D gene (5 bases). Trimming took 2 bases from V and 2 from J, leaving 15 bases between them. The CDR3 extends over 16 amino acids. CDR1 and CDR2 (germline): SNHLY, FYNNEI. This CDR3 is CASSELGWERQETQYF. The CDR3 nucleotides are TGTGCCAGCAGTGAACTGGGGTGGGAGAGGCAAGAGACCCAGTACTTC.

Note on this clone: The junction shows a germline mismatch at one end, possibly a read error. V is TRBV11-2 and J is TRBJ2-7, with 13 nucleotides matching TRBD2. The CDR3 is 15 amino acids. Germline values: CDR1 SGHAT, CDR2 FQNNGV. The DNA of the CDR3 is TGTGCCAGCAGTCAGACCCCTCAAGGACTAGCGGGAGCCGCCTTC. It encodes CASSQTPQGLAGAAF. The variable domain in full, with the rest retrieved from reference TRBV11-2 and TRBJ2-7, is EAGVAQSPRYKIIEKRQSVAFWCNPISGHATLYWYQQILGQGPKLLIQFQNNGVVDDSQLPKDRFSAERLKGVDSTLKIQPAKLEDSAVYLCASSQTPQGLAGAAFGPGTRLTVT.

The chain joins TRBV4-1 to TRBJ2-2; D is unclear. V dropped 0 bases and J dropped 3 bases, with 14 bases sitting between them. The CDR3 length is 17 residues. Germline V gene lookup returns CDR1 MGHRA and CDR2 YSYEKL. CDR3 coding DNA: TGCGCCAGCAGCCAAGATTTTGAGAGTCGGTACACCGGGGAGCTGTTTTTT. Its protein product is CASSQDFESRYTGELFF.